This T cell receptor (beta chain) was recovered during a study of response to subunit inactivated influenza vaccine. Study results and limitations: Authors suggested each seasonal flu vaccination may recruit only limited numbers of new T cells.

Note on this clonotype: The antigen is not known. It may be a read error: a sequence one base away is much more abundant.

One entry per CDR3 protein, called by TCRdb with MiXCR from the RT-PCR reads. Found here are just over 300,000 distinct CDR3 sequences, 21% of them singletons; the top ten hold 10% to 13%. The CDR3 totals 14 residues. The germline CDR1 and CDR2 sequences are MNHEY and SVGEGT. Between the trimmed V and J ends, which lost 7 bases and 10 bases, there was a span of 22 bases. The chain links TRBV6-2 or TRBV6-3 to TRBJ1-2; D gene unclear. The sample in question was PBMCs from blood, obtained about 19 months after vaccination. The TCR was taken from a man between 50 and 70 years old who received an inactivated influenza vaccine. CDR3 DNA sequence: TGTGCCAGCACAAAAATGACCGCTACCGCGGACTACACCTTC. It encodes CASTKMTATADYTF.